Below, 15 T cell receptor beta chains from the same sample are listed, as sequenced in a study of blood T cell repertoires in COVID-19. Produced via immunoSEQ multiplex PCR; TCRdb's table is partial and in-frame only. Of some 29,000 clones in the sample, roughly nine tenths were seen once. Sequencing input: peripheral blood. These receptors all come from a human donor in a cohort sampled during active COVID-19.

V usage is TRBV5-4 and J usage is TRBJ1-1, with TRBD1 matching over 8 bases. Germline V lookup: CDR1 SGHNT, CDR2 YYREEE (reference sequence). The CDR3 contains 14 residues. Losses at the gene ends were 4 bases for V and 5 bases for J; bases not matched to a gene: 7. CDR3: CASSKQGGGTEAFF. CDR3 sequence (DNA): TGTGCCAGCAGCAAACAGGGGGGAGGAACTGAAGCTTTCTTT.

This sequence joins TRBV27 and TRBJ2-3; D possibly corresponds to TRBD2 (7 bases). The V end was cut by 7 bases, the J end by 2 bases, with 19 bases between. This CDR3 comprises 16 residues. The V gene's germline CDR1 is MNHEY and CDR2 SMNVEV (reference sequence). Here the CDR3 DNA reads TGTGCCAGCACCCATCGACTGGCGGGGGCCACAGATACGCAGTATTTT. Translating it yields CASTHRLAGATDTQYF.

The CDR3 nucleotides read TGCAGTGCTAGTCACCCCCAGGGGGCGGATGAGACCCAGTACTTC. It yields the protein CSASHPQGADETQYF. The chain links TRBV20-1 to TRBJ2-5; the match to TRBD1 covers 8 bases. Germline lookup yields CDR1 DFQATT and CDR2 SNEGSKA (reference sequence). CDR3 size: 15 residues. With V trimmed by 3 bases and J by 5 bases, 11 bases remained unmatched.

The V call is TRBV19, the J call TRBJ2-1, with D perhaps matching TRBD1 (5 bases). The CDR3 spans 15 residues. The V end lost 3 bases, the J end lost 0 bases, and 9 bases lay between the germline ends. Looked up from germline, CDR1 is LNHDA and CDR2 is SQIVND (reference sequence). The CDR3 here is CASSITGSSYNEQFF. CDR3 in DNA: TGTGCCAGTAGTATCACAGGAAGCTCCTACAATGAGCAGTTCTTC.

This chain uses TRBV25-1 with TRBJ1-1; TRBD1 might be the D (5 bases). Germline values: CDR1 MGHDK, CDR2 SYGVNS. This CDR3 is 13 amino acids long. Trimming shortened V by 6 bases and J by 7 bases, and 15 bases separated the two germline ends. The CDR3 sequence is CASSITGGIEAFF. The CDR3 nucleotides read TGTGCCAGCAGCATCACTGGGGGGATTGAAGCTTTCTTT.

The rearrangement uses TRBV2 and TRBJ2-3; D may be TRBD2 (6 bases). Trimming removed 5 bases at V and 0 bases at J, with 15 bases between. The CDR3 covers 16 residues. Germline CDR1 reads SNHLY; CDR2 reads FYNNEI. CDR3 in amino acids: CASSPLWGTSTDTQYF. CDR3 coding DNA: TGTGCCAGCAGTCCCCTTTGGGGGACTAGCACAGATACGCAGTATTTT.

The chain combines TRBV11-2 with TRBJ1-2; D gene uncertain. Per germline, CDR1 SGHAT and CDR2 FQNNGV. The V end lost 1 base, the J end lost 8 bases, and 17 bases lay between the germline ends. The CDR3 has 15 amino acids. CDR3 DNA sequence: TGTGCCAGCAGCTTAGGTACGGGAAGCGTGGAAGGCTACACCTTC. It is translated as CASSLGTGSVEGYTF.

V gene TRBV7-8 combines with J gene TRBJ2-1; 12 positions agree with TRBD2. With 4 bases clipped from V and 4 bases from J, the junction kept 2 bases outside the gene matches. This CDR3 has 15 residues. The germline gives CDR1 SGHVS, CDR2 FQNEAQ. CDR3 nucleotide sequence: TGTGCCAGCAGCTGGACTAGCGGGATTTACAATGAGCAGTTCTTC. It specifies CASSWTSGIYNEQFF.

The V and J genes are TRBV15 and TRBJ1-1; D gene unclear. V was clipped by 0 bases and J by 8 bases, with 4 bases between them. Germline values: CDR1 LNHNV, CDR2 YYDKDF (reference sequence). This CDR3 has 11 residues. The CDR3 loop reads CATSRELEAFF. The CDR3 nucleotides read TGTGCCACCAGCAGAGAACTGGAAGCTTTCTTT.

The chain recombines TRBV5-1 with TRBJ2-3; 10 bases match TRBD2. The CDR3 spans 16 residues. J gave up 4 bases and V 1 base, and 6 bases lay outside the gene matches. Germline values: CDR1 SGHRS, CDR2 YFSETQ. The CDR3 loop is CASSLPSSGGPDTQYF. In DNA form, the CDR3 reads TGCGCCAGCAGCTTGCCCTCTAGCGGGGGCCCAGATACGCAGTATTTT.

The chain uses TRBV2 and TRBJ2-1; 9 bases line up with TRBD2. V lost 3 bases and J lost 5; bases outside the gene matches: 5. Germline assignment: CDR1 SNHLY and CDR2 FYNNEI. This CDR3 has 15 amino acids. Here the CDR3 DNA reads TGTGCCAGCAGTGACGGGCGGGGGGGTGACAATGAGCAGTTCTTC. Protein: CASSDGRGGDNEQFF. The whole variable domain, remainder taken from reference TRBV2 and TRBJ2-1, is EPEVTQTPSHQVTQMGQEVILRCVPISNHLYFYWYRQILGQKVEFLVSFYNNEISEKSEIFDDQFSVERPDGSNFTLKIRSTKLEDSAMYFCASSDGRGGDNEQFFGPGTRLTVL.

The chain employs TRBV19 and TRBJ2-1; weak D call: TRBD1 (6 bases). The V end was cut by 2 bases, the J end by 4 bases, with 21 bases between. CDR3 length equals 18 residues. Germline values: CDR1 LNHDA, CDR2 SQIVND (reference sequence). CDR3 in amino acids: CASSILGGSRGLYNEQFF. In nucleotides, the CDR3 is TGTGCCAGTAGTATACTAGGGGGAAGTAGGGGATTATACAATGAGCAGTTCTTC.

The CDR3 DNA follows: TGTGCCAGCAGTTTATCCCCTAGCGGGAGTCGAAATACGCAGTATTTT. Amino acids: CASSLSPSGSRNTQYF. The chain couples TRBV27 to TRBJ2-3, with 10 bases matching TRBD2. The ends lost 0 bases at V and 7 bases at J; junction bases unmatched: 7. In germline, CDR1 is MNHEY, CDR2 SMNVEV (reference sequence). This CDR3 is 16 amino acids long.

The chain couples TRBV28 to TRBJ2-7, with TRBD1 identical over 7 bases. Germline CDR1 reads MDHEN; CDR2 reads SYDVKM. Trimming removed 9 bases from V and 2 bases from J; junction bases left unmatched: 7. CDR3 size: 13 residues. CDR3 bases: TGTGCCAGTGCCGACAGGGCTCCCTACGAGCAGTACTTC. Translation gives CASADRAPYEQYF.

The J gene is TRBJ2-2, the V gene TRBV12-5; 14 nucleotides align to TRBD2. CDR1 and CDR2 from the germline V gene are LGHNT and FRNRAP. The CDR3 is made up of 17 amino acids. The junction had 5 bases not matched to a gene; V was cut back by 5 bases and J by 3 bases. CDR3 nucleotides: TGTGCTAGTGGTACCCGACTAGCGGGAGGGGACACCGGGGAGCTGTTTTTT. Amino acid sequence: CASGTRLAGGDTGELFF. Filled out from reference TRBV12-5 and TRBJ2-2, the complete variable domain reads DARVTQTPRHKVTEMGQEVTMRCQPILGHNTVFWYRQTMMQGLELLAYFRNRAPLDDSGMPKDRFSAEMPDATLATLKIQPSEPRDSAVYFCASGTRLAGGDTGELFFGEGSRLTVL.